This T cell receptor beta chain was recovered during a study of T cell responses to AZD1222 COVID-19 vaccine. The CDR3 consists of 13 residues. Trimming removed 3 bases from V and 8 bases from J, with 10 bases in between. As to this clone: The antigen remains unidentified.

Study results and limitations: Repertoires were obtained solely post-peak T cell response. In a largely white British group with more females than males, clonal diversity was possibly underestimated. Seropositive status at baseline applied to only six AZD1222 recipients.

Sequenced by immunoSEQ multiplex PCR; TCRdb stores in-frame clones only, minus some. Here the sample spans 100,000 to 120,000 clones, roughly 90% being singletons. This TCR was recovered from an adult who received the AZD1222 COVID-19 vaccine. The sequencing here drew on peripheral blood, taken 28 days after the second AZD1222 dose. V usage is TRBV12-3 or TRBV12-4 and J usage is TRBJ1-4; TRBD1 is a possible D gene (5 bases). The CDR3 DNA reads as TGTGCCAGCAGTTTCTGGGACGGAGAAAAACTGTTTTTT. Encoded protein: CASSFWDGEKLFF.